This T cell receptor (beta chain) is drawn from a study of PD-L1 blockade in urothelial cancer. This sample's time point: pretreatment peripheral blood. The CDR3 covers 16 residues. Clones were sequenced by immunoSEQ multiplex PCR, and TCRdb holds only the in-frame ones, with some missing. The sample has approximately 51,000 clones, around 84% seen once. The specimen comprised PBMCs, sampled around atezolizumab (anti-PD-L1) treatment. This clonotype originated in a man aged 60 to 75 with urothelial cancer. This sequence joins TRBV21-1 and TRBJ1-5; TRBD1 is the table's D call and was not checked against the DNA. TRBV21-1 represents a pseudogene. The CDR3 sequence is CASSKHRGFSNQPQHF. In nucleotides, the CDR3 is TGTGCCAGCAGCAAACACAGGGGGTTTAGCAATCAGCCCCAGCATTTT.